This record looks at one T cell receptor beta chain sequence and its context. Its antigen is currently unknown. Each donor was a Caucasian adult residing in Nashville, Tennessee. These data originate in a study of shared clonotypes between healthy human individuals. Trimming cost V 7 bases and J 4 bases; bases outside gene matches: 11. Looked up from germline, CDR1 is SGHDT and CDR2 is YYEEEE. The CDR3 length is 15 residues. Study observations and caveats: Naive subsets tended to show greater estimated richness than memory subsets.

Genomic DNA from each subset was divided evenly over several immunoSEQ plates. Clones were sequenced by immunoSEQ multiplex PCR, and TCRdb holds only the in-frame ones, with some missing. The data contain 2 million or so clones, 85% to 95% of them singletons. The sequencing input was naive CD4+ T cells sorted from blood. The subset is: CD45RA+ positively selected. This chain links TRBV5-6 with TRBJ2-3, with 8 bases lining up with TRBD2. The receptor comes from a man between 18 and 29 years old in good health. The CDR3 DNA reads as TGTGCCAGCTCCCCCGGGACTAGAATGTCAGATACGCAGTATTTT. It specifies CASSPGTRMSDTQYF.